This is a list of T cell receptor beta chains from one sample in a study of OX40 agonist ivuxolimab in advanced cancers. Clones were sequenced by immunoSEQ multiplex PCR, and TCRdb holds only the in-frame ones, with some missing. The data contain approximately 99,000 clones, 80% to 95% of them singletons. Sequenced material: CD4+ or CD8+ T cells sorted from blood, taken in a trial of the OX40 agonist ivuxolimab. The receptors derive from an adult with an advanced solid tumor such as melanoma, head and neck, liver or kidney cancer. CDR3s leave out the opening cysteine and the closing phenylalanine or tryptophan. Fields, in order: J gene, V gene, CDR3 protein.

J gene: TRBJ2-7; V gene: TRBV1; CDR3 protein: TSSPRDYIVAGGYEQY
J gene: TRBJ1-2; V gene: TRBV9; CDR3 protein: ASSAGQGARNYGYT
J gene: TRBJ2-1; V gene: TRBV5-8; CDR3 protein: ASSFSSSYNEQF
J gene: TRBJ2-3; V gene: TRBV30; CDR3 protein: AWSVPSGRASSTDTQY
J gene: TRBJ2-7; V gene: TRBV5-1; CDR3 protein: ASMVGTGSLEQY
J gene: TRBJ2-7; V gene: TRBV9; CDR3 protein: ASSAAGVPYEQY
J gene: TRBJ1-2; V gene: TRBV19; CDR3 protein: ASSIVRGRHPPRDGYT
J gene: TRBJ2-5; V gene: TRBV7-3; CDR3 protein: ASSRSGGQETQY
J gene: TRBJ1-5; V gene: TRBV19; CDR3 protein: ASQWDSNQPQH
J gene: TRBJ2-2; V gene: TRBV27; CDR3 protein: ASSRQGGGELF
J gene: TRBJ2-2; V gene: TRBV7-3; CDR3 protein: ASSLSPLGGELF
J gene: TRBJ2-7; V gene: TRBV10-1; CDR3 protein: ASSEDVVGEQY
J gene: TRBJ2-3; V gene: TRBV6-5; CDR3 protein: ASSSGTANTDTQY
J gene: TRBJ2-7; V gene: TRBV25-1; CDR3 protein: ASSEFRQTAYEQY
J gene: TRBJ2-4; V gene: TRBV12-1; CDR3 protein: ASSFGGQGTKNIQY
J gene: TRBJ2-5; V gene: TRBV7-2; CDR3 protein: ASSLAAGAETQY
J gene: TRBJ1-6; V gene: TRBV10-3; CDR3 protein: AISASPSGRGSPLH
J gene: TRBJ2-7; V gene: TRBV7-3; CDR3 protein: ASNRPGPPREQY
J gene: TRBJ1-2; V gene: TRBV5-4; CDR3 protein: ASSLVTGTYGYT
J gene: TRBJ1-1; V gene: TRBV18; CDR3 protein: ASSPGVNEAF
J gene: TRBJ1-6; V gene: TRBV14; CDR3 protein: ASSPYGGGGSPLH
J gene: TRBJ2-5; V gene: TRBV5-4; CDR3 protein: ASSSGLAALYSQETQY
J gene: TRBJ2-7; V gene: TRBV5-6; CDR3 protein: ASSGGTGLAQY
J gene: TRBJ1-4; V gene: TRBV7-6; CDR3 protein: ASSLGGTGGGEKLF
J gene: TRBJ2-7; V gene: TRBV7-9; CDR3 protein: ASSLSLEGYEQY
J gene: TRBJ2-7; V gene: TRBV2; CDR3 protein: ASNGGPDEQY
J gene: TRBJ2-3; V gene: TRBV5-3; CDR3 protein: ARSLGTSGTETDTQY
J gene: TRBJ2-2; V gene: TRBV10-1; CDR3 protein: ASSESGAGELF
J gene: TRBJ2-7; V gene: TRBV19; CDR3 protein: ASRRRNSYEQY
J gene: TRBJ1-4; V gene: TRBV19; CDR3 protein: ASSNRGTGHEKLF
J gene: TRBJ2-7; V gene: TRBV10-1; CDR3 protein: ASSDGTTYEQY
J gene: TRBJ1-5; V gene: TRBV6-5; CDR3 protein: ASSQTGGQPQH
J gene: TRBJ2-1; V gene: TRBV2; CDR3 protein: ASSGSSSYNEQF
J gene: TRBJ1-5; V gene: TRBV18; CDR3 protein: ASSLGSDLWPQH
J gene: TRBJ2-5; V gene: TRBV7-8; CDR3 protein: ASSFGQGKETQY
J gene: TRBJ1-1; V gene: TRBV19; CDR3 protein: ASSISGGNTEAF
J gene: TRBJ1-5; V gene: TRBV6-1; CDR3 protein: ASSEAGWSNQPQH
J gene: TRBJ1-2; V gene: TRBV6-6; CDR3 protein: ASRASASGYT
J gene: TRBJ1-2; V gene: TRBV7-6; CDR3 protein: ASSSVGGSGYT